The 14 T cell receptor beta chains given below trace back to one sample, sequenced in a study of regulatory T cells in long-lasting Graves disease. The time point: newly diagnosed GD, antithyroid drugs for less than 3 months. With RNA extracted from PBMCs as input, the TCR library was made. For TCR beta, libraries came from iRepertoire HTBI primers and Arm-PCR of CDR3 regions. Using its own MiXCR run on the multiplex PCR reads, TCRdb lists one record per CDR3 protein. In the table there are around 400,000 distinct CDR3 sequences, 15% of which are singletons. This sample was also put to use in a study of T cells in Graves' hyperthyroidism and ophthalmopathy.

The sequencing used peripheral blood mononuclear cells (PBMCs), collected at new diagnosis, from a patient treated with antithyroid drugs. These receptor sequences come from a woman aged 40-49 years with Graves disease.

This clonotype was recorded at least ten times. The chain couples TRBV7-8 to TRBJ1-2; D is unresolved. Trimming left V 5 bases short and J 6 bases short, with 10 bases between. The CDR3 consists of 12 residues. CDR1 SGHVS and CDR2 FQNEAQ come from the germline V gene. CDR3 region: CASSRQSDGYTF. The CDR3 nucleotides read TGTGCCAGCAGCCGGCAGTCGGATGGCTACACCTTC.

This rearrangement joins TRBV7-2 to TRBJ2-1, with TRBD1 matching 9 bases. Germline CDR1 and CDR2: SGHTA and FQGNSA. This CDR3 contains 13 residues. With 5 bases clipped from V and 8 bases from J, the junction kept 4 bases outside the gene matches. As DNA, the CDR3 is TGTGCCAGCAGCACGGGACAGGGTTATGAGCAGTTCTTC. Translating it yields CASSTGQGYEQFF. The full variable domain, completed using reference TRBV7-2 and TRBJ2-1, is GAGVSQSPSNKVTEKGKDVELRCDPISGHTALYWYRQSLGQGLEFLIYFQGNSAPDKSGLPSDRFSAERTGGSVSTLTIQRTQQEDSAVYLCASSTGQGYEQFFGPGTRLTVL.

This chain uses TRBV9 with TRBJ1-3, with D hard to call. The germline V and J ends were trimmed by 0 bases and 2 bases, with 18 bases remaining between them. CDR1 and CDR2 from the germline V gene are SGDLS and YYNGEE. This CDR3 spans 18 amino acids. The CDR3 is CASSVGAGGQSPGNTIYF. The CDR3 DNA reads TGTGCCAGCAGCGTAGGAGCGGGAGGGCAGAGCCCTGGAAACACCATATATTTT.

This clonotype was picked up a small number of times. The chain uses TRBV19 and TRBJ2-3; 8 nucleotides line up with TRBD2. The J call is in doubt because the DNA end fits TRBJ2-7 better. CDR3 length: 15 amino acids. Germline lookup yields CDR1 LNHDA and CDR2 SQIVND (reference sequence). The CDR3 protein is CASSTLSGASYEQYF. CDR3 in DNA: TGTGCCAGTAGCACTCTTAGCGGGGCATCCTACGAGCAGTACTTC.

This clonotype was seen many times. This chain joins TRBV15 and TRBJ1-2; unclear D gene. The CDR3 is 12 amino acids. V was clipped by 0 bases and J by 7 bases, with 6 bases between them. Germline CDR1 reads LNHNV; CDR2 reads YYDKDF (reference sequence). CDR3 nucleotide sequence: TGTGCCACCAGCAGAGAGTACCTTGGCTACACCTTC. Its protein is CATSREYLGYTF.

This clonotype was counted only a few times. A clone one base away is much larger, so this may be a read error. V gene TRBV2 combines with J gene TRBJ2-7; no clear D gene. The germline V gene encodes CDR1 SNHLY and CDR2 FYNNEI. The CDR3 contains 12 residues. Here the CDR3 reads CASLGPSYEQHF. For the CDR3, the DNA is TGTGCCAGCCTCGGTCCCTCCTACGAGCAGCACTTC.

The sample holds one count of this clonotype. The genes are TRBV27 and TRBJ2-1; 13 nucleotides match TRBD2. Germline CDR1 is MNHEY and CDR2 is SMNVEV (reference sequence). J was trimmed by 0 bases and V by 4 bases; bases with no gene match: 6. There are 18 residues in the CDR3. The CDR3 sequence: CASSSTSGRATSYNEQFF. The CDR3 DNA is TGTGCCAGCAGTTCTACTAGCGGGAGGGCCACCTCCTACAATGAGCAGTTCTTC.

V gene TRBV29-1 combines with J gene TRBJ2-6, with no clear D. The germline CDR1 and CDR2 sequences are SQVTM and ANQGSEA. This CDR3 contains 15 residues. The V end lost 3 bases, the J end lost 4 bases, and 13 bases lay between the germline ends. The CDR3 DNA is TGCAGCGTTGAGTTAGTAGGCTCCGGGGCCAACGTCCTGACTTTC. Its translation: CSVELVGSGANVLTF.

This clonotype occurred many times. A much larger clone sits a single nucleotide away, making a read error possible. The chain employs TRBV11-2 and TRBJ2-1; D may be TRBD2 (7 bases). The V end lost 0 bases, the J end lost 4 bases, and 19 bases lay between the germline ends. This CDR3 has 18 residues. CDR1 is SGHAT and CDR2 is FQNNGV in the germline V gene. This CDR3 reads CASSLDRGRGAPYNEQFF. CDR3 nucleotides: TGTGCCAGCAGCTTAGATCGTGGGAGGGGGGCACCGTACAATGAGCAGTTCTTC.

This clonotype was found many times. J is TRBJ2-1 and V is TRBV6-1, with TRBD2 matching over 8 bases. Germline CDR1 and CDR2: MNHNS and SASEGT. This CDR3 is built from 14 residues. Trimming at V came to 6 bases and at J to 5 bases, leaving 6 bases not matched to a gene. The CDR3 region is CASRKGLVHNEQFF. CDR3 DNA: TGTGCCAGCAGGAAGGGACTAGTCCACAATGAGCAGTTCTTC.

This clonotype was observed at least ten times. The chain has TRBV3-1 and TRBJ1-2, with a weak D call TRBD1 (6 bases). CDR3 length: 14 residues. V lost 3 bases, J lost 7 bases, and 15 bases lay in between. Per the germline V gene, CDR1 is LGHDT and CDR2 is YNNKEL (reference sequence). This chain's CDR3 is CASSQMTGRIGYTF. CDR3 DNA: TGTGCCAGCAGCCAGATGACAGGTCGGATTGGCTACACCTTC.

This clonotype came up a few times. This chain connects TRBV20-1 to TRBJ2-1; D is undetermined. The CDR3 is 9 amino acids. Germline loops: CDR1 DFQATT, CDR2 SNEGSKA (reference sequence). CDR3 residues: CTLLNEQFF. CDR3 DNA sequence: TGCACCCTCCTCAATGAGCAGTTCTTC.

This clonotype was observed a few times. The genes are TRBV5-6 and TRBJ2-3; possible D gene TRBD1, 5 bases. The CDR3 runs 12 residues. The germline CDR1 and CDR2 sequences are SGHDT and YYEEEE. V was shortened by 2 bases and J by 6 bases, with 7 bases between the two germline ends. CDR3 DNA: TGTGCCAGCAGCTTACAGGAGGATACGCAGTATTTT. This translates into CASSLQEDTQYF. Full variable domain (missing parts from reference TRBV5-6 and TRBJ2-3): DAGVTQSPTHLIKTRGQQVTLRCSPKSGHDTVSWYQQALGQGPQFIFQYYEEEERQRGNFPDRFSGHQFPNYSSELNVNALLLGDSALYLCASSLQEDTQYFGPGTRLTVL.

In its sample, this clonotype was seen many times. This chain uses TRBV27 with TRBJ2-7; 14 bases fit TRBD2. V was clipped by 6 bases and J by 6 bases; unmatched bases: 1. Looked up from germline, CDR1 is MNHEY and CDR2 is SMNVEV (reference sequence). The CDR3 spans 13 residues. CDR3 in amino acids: CASRTSGRAEQYF. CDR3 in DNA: TGTGCCAGCAGGACTAGCGGGAGGGCCGAGCAGTACTTC.